This entry features one TCR beta chain sequence. At one boundary the junction diverges from the germline segment, which might be a read error. TCRB was sequenced at Survey level resolution. TCRdb's table, derived via immunoSEQ multiplex PCR, lists solely in-frame clones and lacks some. The repertoire consists of about 27,000 clones, with 80% to 90% occurring once and the leading ten covering roughly 1.2%. Germline loops: CDR1 SQVTM, CDR2 ANQGSEA. This CDR3 is 14 amino acids long. This sample's time point: 2014-2015 season, pre-vaccination. The data derive from a study of follicular helper T cells after annual influenza vaccination.

The sequenced sample was CXCR5+ CD38- circulating T follicular helper cells from blood, obtained on the day of influenza vaccination. The subset was: circulating Tfh, non-naive CD4+CXCR5+PD-1+ (ICOS+CD38+ or ICOS-CD38-). The chain carries TRBV29-1 and TRBJ2-1; D ambiguous. The TCR sequence derives from an adult who received the influenza vaccine. The CDR3 spells CSGEVRSLSNEQFF. As DNA, the CDR3 is TGCAGCGGTGAAGTCCGGAGCCTCTCCAATGAGCAGTTCTTC.